The 27 T cell receptor beta chains given below trace back to one sample, sequenced in a study of prognosis after radiotherapy for stage I lung cancer. From genomic DNA, two-round multiplex PCR was used to amplify TCR beta CDR3. First-round PCR used primers specific to each TRBV and TRBJ gene. Each CDR3 protein is one row after TCRdb ran MiXCR on the multiplex PCR reads. The table includes more than 30,000 distinct CDR3 sequences, 42% detected once. The sample here was PBMCs, taken before or after stereotactic body radiation therapy (not recorded which). The receptor set was obtained from a donor over 45 with non-small cell lung cancer.

There are a few counts of this clonotype. This sequence may be a read error, since a much larger clone differs from it by one base. The chain employs TRBV28 and TRBJ2-1; D is perhaps TRBD2 (6 bases). V gave up 4 bases and J gave up 2 bases, with 15 bases separating them. The CDR3 is made up of 16 amino acids. Germline loops: CDR1 MDHEN, CDR2 SYDVKM. The CDR3: CASSSDHRGTYNEQFF. Here the CDR3 DNA reads TGTGCCAGCAGTTCCGACCATCGGGGGACCTACAATGAGCAGTTCTTC.

This clonotype was found many times. The chain is built from TRBV2 and TRBJ1-6; the match to TRBD1 covers 8 bases. CDR3 length: 16 amino acids. Germline values: CDR1 SNHLY, CDR2 FYNNEI. Trimming at V came to 2 bases and at J to 9 bases, leaving 9 bases not matched to a gene. CDR3 nucleotides: TGTGCCAGCAGTGAAAGGGGCGACAGGGGAGGTTCACCCCTCCACTTT. Amino acid sequence: CASSERGDRGGSPLHF.

As to this clonotype: At one end, the junction sequence differs from germline, possibly due to a read error. The chain has TRBV6-1 and TRBJ2-2, with D perhaps TRBD1 (5 bases). CDR1 is MNHNS and CDR2 is SASEGT in the germline V gene. The CDR3 runs 20 residues. This chain's CDR3 is CASSEYRLPVQVFNTWELFF. The CDR3 nucleotides are TGTGCCAGCAGTGAATACAGACTTCCGGTACAGGTGTTTAACACCTGGGAGCTGTTTTTT.

This clonotype was recorded at least ten times. The rearrangement joins TRBV3-1 to TRBJ1-6; D is perhaps TRBD1 (6 bases). V lost 2 bases to trimming and J lost 8 bases, with 10 bases between them. The CDR3 has 14 residues. Germline CDR1 reads LGHDT; CDR2 reads YNNKEL (reference sequence). CDR3 sequence (DNA): TGTGCCAGCAGCCAACAGGGGATGTATTCACCCCTCCACTTT. Its translation is CASSQQGMYSPLHF. Variable domain in full (rest from reference TRBV3-1 and TRBJ1-6): DTAVSQTPKYLVTQMGNDKSIKCEQNLGHDTMYWYKQDSKKFLKIMFSYNNKELIINETVPNRFSPKSPDKAHLNLHINSLELGDSAVYFCASSQQGMYSPLHFGNGTRLTVT.

The genes are TRBV5-1 and TRBJ2-7, with D perhaps TRBD1 or TRBD2 (6 bases each). The CDR3 covers 16 residues. Germline values: CDR1 SGHRS, CDR2 YFSETQ. V was cut by 4 bases and J by 4 bases, with 21 bases left in between. CDR3 residues: CASSDCHGGAGYEQYF. The CDR3 DNA is TGCGCCAGCAGCGACTGCCACGGGGGCGCAGGGTACGAGCAGTACTTC. The full variable domain, rest sourced from reference TRBV5-1 and TRBJ2-7, is KAGVTQTPRYLIKTRGQQVTLSCSPISGHRSVSWYQQTPGQGLQFLFEYFSETQRNKGNFPGRFSGRQFSNSRSEMNVSTLELGDSALYLCASSDCHGGAGYEQYFGPGTRLTVT.

The rearrangement links TRBV18 to TRBJ2-5, with D hard to call. Germline V gives CDR1 KGHSH, CDR2 LQKENI. The CDR3 runs 11 residues. The ends were cut back, 1 base at V and 3 bases at J, with 0 bases in the middle. The CDR3 bases are TGTGCCAGCTCACCACAAGAGACCCAGTACTTC. This gives the protein CASSPQETQYF.

This clonotype was counted many times. The gene calls are TRBV19 and TRBJ2-2; D may be TRBD1 (6 bases). Deletions cut 5 bases from V and 3 bases from J, with 13 bases between. This CDR3 has 15 residues. Germline V CDR1 and CDR2: LNHDA, SQIVND (reference sequence). CDR3 sequence reads: CASSLGGQYTGELFF. The DNA of the CDR3 is TGTGCCAGTAGTCTTGGTGGACAGTACACCGGGGAGCTGTTTTTT. The full variable domain, in which reference TRBV19 and TRBJ2-2 provide the parts outside the CDR3, is DGGITQSPKYLFRKEGQNVTLSCEQNLNHDAMYWYRQDPGQGLRLIYYSQIVNDFQKGDIAEGYSVSREKKESFPLTVTSAQKNPTAFYLCASSLGGQYTGELFFGEGSRLTVL.

This clonotype was found many times. A read error may account for a junction end that differs from germline. The chain has TRBV6-5 and TRBJ2-7, with D uncertain. There are 14 residues in the CDR3. The germline V gene encodes CDR1 MNHEY and CDR2 SVGAGI. CDR3 region: CASSYSSISYERYF. CDR3 nucleotide sequence: TGTGCCAGCAGTTACTCGTCTATCTCCTACGAGCGGTACTTC.

This chain links TRBV27 with TRBJ1-1, with TRBD1 identical over 9 bases. The V gene end was trimmed by 4 bases and the J gene end by 4 bases; junction bases not matched to a gene: 10. Germline-derived CDR1 and CDR2 are MNHEY and SMNVEV (reference sequence). The CDR3 runs 16 residues. The CDR3 DNA reads TGTGCCAGCAGTTACTCCTCCGGGACAGGGTTCACTGAAGCTTTCTTT. Translation: CASSYSSGTGFTEAFF.

The J gene is TRBJ2-7, the V gene TRBV5-1; D may be TRBD1 (6 bases). This CDR3 comprises 15 residues. Germline CDR1 is SGHRS and CDR2 is YFSETQ. V dropped 5 bases and J dropped 0 bases, with 15 bases sitting between them. This CDR3 reads CASSAGTTISYEQYF. CDR3 coding DNA: TGCGCCAGCAGTGCCGGGACAACGATCTCCTACGAGCAGTACTTC.

This clonotype was counted many times. V is TRBV9 and J is TRBJ1-3; D is undetermined. V lost 2 bases, J lost 4 bases, and 13 bases lay in between. The length of the CDR3 is 15 residues. Per the germline V gene, CDR1 is SGDLS and CDR2 is YYNGEE. CDR3 sequence (DNA): TGTGCCAGCAGCGTGGCAGACAATGTCGGAAACACCATATATTTT. Translated, it gives CASSVADNVGNTIYF.

This clonotype has at least ten counts. The genes are TRBV18 and TRBJ2-7, with TRBD2 matching over 7 bases. This CDR3 has 16 amino acids. V shed 2 bases and J 3 bases; nucleotides not matched to a gene: 10. Germline lookup yields CDR1 KGHSH and CDR2 LQKENI. The CDR3 DNA sequence: TGTGCCAGCTCACCAGGGCGGGAGAATAATATCTACGAGCAGTACTTC. This codes for CASSPGRENNIYEQYF.

Ten or more counts support this clonotype. The rearrangement uses TRBV7-9 and TRBJ2-1; tentatively, D is TRBD1 (5 bases). Germline CDR1 SEHNR, CDR2 FQNEAQ (reference sequence). The V and J ends lost 5 bases and 5 bases respectively, with 10 bases between them. The CDR3 contains 13 residues. The CDR3 coding sequence is TGTGCCAGCAGCCATGACAGTAACAATGAGCAGTTCTTC. Its translation is CASSHDSNNEQFF.

This clonotype appeared once. One end of the junction fails to match germline, which may point to a read error. The chain combines TRBV27 with TRBJ1-5, with D uncertain. This CDR3 spans 17 amino acids. Per the germline V gene, CDR1 is MNHEY and CDR2 is SMNVEV (reference sequence). Here the CDR3 DNA reads TGTGCCAGCAGTCCACTACATGGATTCTATAGCAATCAGCCCCATCATTTT. Amino acids: CASSPLHGFYSNQPHHF.

This rearrangement joins TRBV7-2 to TRBJ2-7; 11 nucleotides agree with TRBD2. The germline V gene has CDR1 SGHTA and CDR2 FQGNSA. After removal of 5 bases from V and 3 bases from J, the junction contained 6 bases not matched to a gene. The CDR3 runs to 15 residues. The CDR3 protein is CASSAQGLADYEQYF. The CDR3 nucleotides read TGTGCCAGCAGCGCTCAGGGACTAGCGGACTACGAGCAGTACTTC.

Worth noting for this clonotype: A read error may explain this, as a much larger clone is one base away. The V call is TRBV13, the J call TRBJ1-2, with 7 bases fitting TRBD1. The germline CDR1 and CDR2 sequences are PRHDT and FYEKMQ (reference sequence). The junction had 18 bases not matched to a gene; V was cut back by 4 bases and J by 4 bases. The CDR3 loop spans 18 amino acids. CDR3 sequence reads: CASSSRGITGTDRYGYTF. DNA of the CDR3: TGTGCCAGCAGCTCCCGGGGCATTACGGGGACAGACCGCTATGGCTACACCTTC.

In its sample, this clonotype was seen many times. The rearrangement uses TRBV11-3 and TRBJ2-2, with 8 bases matching TRBD2. Looked up from germline, CDR1 is SGHNT and CDR2 is YENEEA. V trimming: 5 bases; J trimming: 6 bases; junction bases outside the gene matches: 8. This CDR3 has 15 residues. The CDR3 coding sequence is TGTGCCAGCAGCCGAACCGGGGGGGTAGCCGGGGAGCTGTTTTTT. Its protein is CASSRTGGVAGELFF. Filled out from reference TRBV11-3 and TRBJ2-2, the complete variable domain reads EAGVVQSPRYKIIEKKQPVAFWCNPISGHNTLYWYLQNLGQGPELLIRYENEEAVDDSQLPKDRFSAERLKGVDSTLKIQPAELGDSAVYLCASSRTGGVAGELFFGEGSRLTVL.

Comment on this clonotype: A far larger clone is only one base removed, so a read error is likely. This chain joins TRBV7-9 and TRBJ2-3; 8 nucleotides align to TRBD1. Germline V lookup: CDR1 SEHNR, CDR2 FQNEAQ (reference sequence). With V trimmed by 9 bases and J by 4 bases, 15 bases remained unmatched. The CDR3 runs to 16 residues. The DNA for the CDR3 is TGTGCCAGTAGTACTTGGACAGGGCCGGCCCCAGATACGCAGTATTTT. Its translation: CASSTWTGPAPDTQYF.

As concerns this clonotype: With a much larger clone just one base away, this may be a read error. The chain uses TRBV4-1 and TRBJ2-7, with D uncertain. The germline V gene has CDR1 MGHRA and CDR2 YSYEKL. The CDR3 is made up of 11 amino acids. The CDR3 nucleotides read TGCGCCAGCAGCCAGGGTCGCGAGAAGTACTTC. This encodes CASSQGREKYF.

The genes are TRBV20-1 and TRBJ2-2; the D is unclear. Trimming removed 4 bases at V and 3 bases at J, with 3 bases between. From germline, CDR1 is DFQATT and CDR2 SNEGSKA (reference sequence). This CDR3 has 11 residues. The DNA of the CDR3 is TGCAGTGCTATGTACACCGGGGAGCTGTTTTTT. Amino acid sequence: CSAMYTGELFF.

This clonotype was detected ten times or more. V is TRBV2 and J is TRBJ2-5; the D gene could be TRBD1 or TRBD2 (5 bases each). V dropped 8 bases and J dropped 5 bases, with 18 bases sitting between them. CDR3 length: 14 amino acids. Germline-derived CDR1 and CDR2 are SNHLY and FYNNEI. Written as DNA, the CDR3 is TGTGCCAGCGGCAGTGATGAGGGGTTGGAGACCCAGTACTTC. Its protein product is CASGSDEGLETQYF.

This clonotype was seen at least ten times. This chain uses TRBV30 with TRBJ2-5; tentatively, D is TRBD2 (7 bases). V lost 2 bases and J 4 bases, leaving 14 bases between the germline ends. The germline V gene has CDR1 GTSNPN and CDR2 SVGIG (reference sequence). The CDR3 contains 14 residues. CDR3 loop: CAWSLWRGGETQYF. The CDR3 region has the DNA TGTGCCTGGAGTCTTTGGAGGGGGGGAGAGACCCAGTACTTC.

The rearrangement joins TRBV20-1 to TRBJ2-1; D is unclear. Germline V gives CDR1 DFQATT, CDR2 SNEGSKA (reference sequence). CDR3 length: 11 residues. Deletions cut 0 bases from V and 9 bases from J, with 6 bases between. The CDR3 coding sequence is TGCAGTGCTAGAGAGGGGTCTGAGCAGTTCTTC. It translates to CSAREGSEQFF.

Ten or more counts support this clonotype. The CDR3 DNA reads TGTGCCAGTAGTGTACAGGGAACAAATGAGCAGTTCTTC. It translates to CASSVQGTNEQFF. The chain joins TRBV19 to TRBJ2-1, with D tentatively TRBD1 (6 bases). The germline CDR1 and CDR2 sequences are LNHDA and SQIVND (reference sequence). The CDR3 runs to 13 residues. Trimming took off 5 bases at V and 7 bases at J, with 12 bases between the two ends.

In the case of this clonotype: A far larger clone is only one base removed, so a read error is likely. The chain has TRBV6-8 and TRBJ1-3, with unresolved D. V was pared by 8 bases and J by 0 bases, with 14 bases between. Germline V gene lookup returns CDR1 MNHGY and CDR2 SAAAGT. The CDR3 spans 15 residues. The CDR3 spells CASRGWPYSGNTIYF. The DNA of the CDR3 is TGTGCCAGCCGGGGTTGGCCGTACTCTGGAAACACCATATATTTT.

V and J are TRBV4-1 and TRBJ2-2; D ambiguous. Germline V lookup: CDR1 MGHRA, CDR2 YSYEKL. V was pared by 0 bases and J by 6 bases, with 5 bases between. CDR3 length: 13 amino acids. This CDR3 is CASSQERPGELFF. The CDR3 DNA reads TGCGCCAGCAGCCAAGAAAGGCCCGGGGAGCTGTTTTTT.

At least ten counts were recorded for this clonotype. A much bigger clone sits one base away, suggesting this may be a read error. J is TRBJ2-7 and V is TRBV6-1, with D uncertain. The germline V and J ends were trimmed by 2 bases and 0 bases, with 5 bases remaining between them. The germline V gene encodes CDR1 MNHNS and CDR2 SASEGT. The CDR3 runs to 13 residues. DNA for the CDR3: TGTGCCAGCAGTGAAACGAGCTCCTACGAGCAGTACTTC. Protein sequence: CASSETSSYEQYF.